The T cell receptor beta chain under discussion was sequenced for a study of cytomegalovirus exposure and HLA in healthy donors. Overall study findings and caveats: Owing to their indistinguishability, certain V segments, notably TRBV6-2 and TRBV6-3, were excluded.

This clone was counted between two and nine times. The antigen is undetermined. V was clipped by 3 bases and J by 3 bases, with 12 bases between them. CDR1 is SGHDN, CDR2 FVKESK, per germline. The CDR3 totals 14 residues. The study ran its PCR with 60 Vbeta and 13 Jbeta primers. Sequenced by immunoSEQ multiplex PCR; TCRdb stores in-frame clones only, minus some. Here the sample spans 75,000 to 95,000 clones, about three quarters being singletons. The clonotype comes from a woman between 40 and 55 years old in good health and CMV-seropositive. Sequencing was performed on PBMCs. The V call is TRBV14, the J call TRBJ2-7; D might be TRBD1 (6 bases). The CDR3 DNA follows: TGTGCCAGCAGCCAGTATGTAGGGGGCTACGAGCAGTACTTC. Protein sequence: CASSQYVGGYEQYF.